The T cell receptor (beta chain) under discussion was sequenced for a study of blood T cell repertoires in COVID-19. Germline values: CDR1 MNHEY, CDR2 SMNVEV (reference sequence). The CDR3 runs to 15 residues. V shed 1 base, J shed 9 bases, and the junction held 6 bases outside the gene matches. Method: immunoSEQ multiplex PCR; TCRdb's copy keeps in-frame clones and lacks some. The sample holds more than 60,000 clones, 88% seen once. The receptor comes from a woman in her fifties or sixties with COVID-19, enrolled during active disease. The V gene is TRBV27, the J gene TRBJ2-1, with 10 nucleotides matching TRBD2. The sample taken for sequencing was peripheral blood. CDR3: CASSLWASGGGEQFF. Here the CDR3 DNA reads TGTGCCAGCAGTTTATGGGCTAGCGGGGGAGGTGAGCAGTTCTTC.